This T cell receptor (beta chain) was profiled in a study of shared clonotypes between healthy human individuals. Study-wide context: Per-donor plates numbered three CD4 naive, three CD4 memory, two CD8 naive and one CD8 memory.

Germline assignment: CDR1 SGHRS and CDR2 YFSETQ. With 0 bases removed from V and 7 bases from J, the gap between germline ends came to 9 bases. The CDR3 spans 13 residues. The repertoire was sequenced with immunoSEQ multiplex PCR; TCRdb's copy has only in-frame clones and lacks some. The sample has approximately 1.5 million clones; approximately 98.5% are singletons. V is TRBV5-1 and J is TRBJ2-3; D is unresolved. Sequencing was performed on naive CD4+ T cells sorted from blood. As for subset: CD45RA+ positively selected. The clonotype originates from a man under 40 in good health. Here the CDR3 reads CASSLATGHTQYF. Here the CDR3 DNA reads TGCGCCAGCAGCTTGGCAACCGGCCATACGCAGTATTTT.